The 15 T cell receptor beta chains below were found in one sample sequenced in a study of cytomegalovirus exposure and HLA in healthy donors. With 60 Vbeta and 13 Jbeta primers, the PCR was carried out. Clones were read by immunoSEQ multiplex PCR, and TCRdb kept only the in-frame ones, dropping some. The sample has about 140,000 clones, roughly 71% seen once. The sequenced sample was PBMCs. The receptors were gathered from a woman between 40 and 55 years old in good health and CMV-seronegative.

The CDR3 reads CASSSQGGAGDTQYF. The CDR3 DNA is TGTGCCAGCAGCTCCCAGGGAGGGGCGGGAGATACGCAGTATTTT. This chain joins TRBV7-8 and TRBJ2-3, with 7 bases lining up with TRBD2. V trimming: 4 bases; J trimming: 5 bases; junction bases outside the gene matches: 9. The CDR3 has 15 amino acids. From germline, CDR1 is SGHVS and CDR2 FQNEAQ. Variable domain in full (rest from reference TRBV7-8 and TRBJ2-3): GAGVSQSPRYKVAKRGQDVALRCDPISGHVSLFWYQQALGQGPEFLTYFQNEAQLDKSGLPSDRFFAERPEGSVSTLKIQRTQQEDSAVYLCASSSQGGAGDTQYFGPGTRLTVL.

The chain is built from TRBV4-3 and TRBJ1-2; 7 bases fit TRBD1. The CDR3 runs 14 residues. V dropped 1 base and J dropped 3; count of bases not matched to a gene: 2. Germline-derived CDR1 and CDR2 are LGHNA and YSLEER. CDR3 in DNA: TGCGCCAGCAGCCAAGGAGGACAGGACTATGGCTACACCTTC. Encoded protein: CASSQGGQDYGYTF.

The V call is TRBV6-6, the J call TRBJ1-3; D call uncertain. V lost 6 bases and J 4 bases, leaving 13 bases between the germline ends. CDR1 is MNHNY and CDR2 is SVGAGI in the germline V gene (reference sequence). The CDR3 extends over 14 amino acids. CDR3 sequence (DNA): TGTGCCAGCAGCCCGGTCGCGGGGGGAAACACCATATATTTT. Translated: CASSPVAGGNTIYF.

The chain combines TRBV28 with TRBJ1-1; maybe TRBD1 (6 bases). Germline V gene lookup returns CDR1 MDHEN and CDR2 SYDVKM. V was cut by 5 bases and J by 5 bases, with 15 bases left in between. The CDR3 length is 14 residues. CDR3 nucleotides: TGTGCCAGCAGTAAACACAGGGTTCTGACTGAAGCTTTCTTT. Translation: CASSKHRVLTEAFF.

This chain connects TRBV28 to TRBJ1-1, with D unclear. The V gene's germline CDR1 is MDHEN and CDR2 SYDVKM. CDR3 length: 13 amino acids. V shed 7 bases and J shed 3 bases, with 12 bases lying between them. Written as DNA, the CDR3 is TGTGCCAGCACCTCCCCCAGCGACACTGAAGCTTTCTTT. Encoded protein: CASTSPSDTEAFF.

The J gene is TRBJ1-2, the V gene TRBV6-5; 9 nucleotides match TRBD1. The CDR3 runs to 13 residues. Trimming cost V 6 bases and J 8 bases; bases outside gene matches: 7. The germline CDR1 and CDR2 sequences are MNHEY and SVGAGI. For the CDR3, the DNA is TGTGCCAGCAGCCGGGGACAGGGTCTGGGCTACACCTTC. It is translated as CASSRGQGLGYTF.

V usage is TRBV9 and J usage is TRBJ2-7; 11 nucleotides line up with TRBD1. V gave up 3 bases and J gave up 4 bases; unmatched junction bases: 3. CDR1 and CDR2 from the germline V gene are SGDLS and YYNGEE. The CDR3 sequence is 14 residues long. The CDR3 region is CASSAGTGGYEQYF. CDR3 bases: TGTGCCAGCAGCGCCGGGACAGGGGGTTACGAGCAGTACTTC.

The chain has TRBV6-5 and TRBJ1-6, with no clear D. In germline, CDR1 is MNHEY, CDR2 SVGAGI. Trimming took 2 bases from V and 10 from J, leaving 6 bases between them. The CDR3 covers 12 residues. The CDR3 loop is CASSYGRSPLHF. The DNA for the CDR3 is TGTGCCAGCAGTTACGGGAGGTCACCCCTCCACTTT.

The chain joins TRBV28 to TRBJ2-7; the match to TRBD2 covers 7 bases. CDR3 length: 14 residues. The ends lost 3 bases at V and 4 bases at J; junction bases unmatched: 6. CDR1 is MDHEN, CDR2 SYDVKM, per germline. Written as DNA, the CDR3 is TGTGCCAGCAGTTTGGGAGGGGTCTTATACGAGCAGTACTTC. This codes for CASSLGGVLYEQYF.

This clone was seen only a few times. The V and J genes are TRBV5-4 and TRBJ1-1; TRBD1 agrees at 7 bases. The germline V gene encodes CDR1 SGHNT and CDR2 YYREEE (reference sequence). CDR3 length equals 15 residues. Trimming removed 3 bases from V and 1 base from J; junction bases left unmatched: 6. This CDR3 reads CASSSTQGGNTEAFF. CDR3 DNA: TGTGCCAGCAGCTCCACTCAGGGGGGGAACACTGAAGCTTTCTTT.

The chain carries TRBV27 and TRBJ1-2; 7 positions match TRBD1. The V and J ends lost 4 bases and 1 base, in that order; junction bases with no gene match: 3. The germline gives CDR1 MNHEY, CDR2 SMNVEV (reference sequence). The CDR3 spans 14 residues. The DNA for the CDR3 is TGTGCCAGCAGTTCAGGGGGATTTAACTATGGCTACACCTTC. Residues: CASSSGGFNYGYTF.

The V gene is TRBV10-2, the J gene TRBJ1-3; D is unclear. CDR3 length: 14 residues. CDR1 and CDR2 from the germline V gene are WSHSY and SAAADI. With 6 bases removed from V and 6 bases from J, the gap between germline ends came to 15 bases. Written as DNA, the CDR3 is TGCGCCAGCAGGAACAAGGAGAGACTAAACACCATATATTTT. Translation gives CASRNKERLNTIYF.

Concerning this clone: One junction end disagrees with the germline gene, perhaps due to a read error. The chain links TRBV7-9 to TRBJ1-2; 9 positions agree with TRBD1. Looked up from germline, CDR1 is SEHNR and CDR2 is FQNEAQ (reference sequence). The CDR3 is made up of 18 amino acids. The CDR3 region is CSSSLVPQGAVSNYGYTF. CDR3 nucleotides: TGTTCCAGCAGCTTAGTGCCACAGGGGGCAGTATCTAACTATGGCTACACCTTC.

The V call is TRBV6-1, the J call TRBJ2-2; no reliable D call. Germline-derived CDR1 and CDR2 are MNHNS and SASEGT. V was trimmed by 6 bases and J by 6 bases, leaving 8 bases between them. CDR3 size: 12 residues. CDR3 nucleotide sequence: TGTGCCAGCAGGCCCTATGCCGGGGAGCTGTTTTTT. It codes for CASRPYAGELFF.

As to this clone: The junction departs from germline at one end; a sequencing error may be responsible. The V call is TRBV7-9, the J call TRBJ2-4; no definite D call. CDR3 length: 16 residues. The germline CDR1 and CDR2 sequences are SEHNR and FQNEAQ (reference sequence). CDR3 in DNA: TGTTCCAGCAGCTCCGAGACCCGACTAGCCAAAAACATTCAGTACTTC. It translates to CSSSSETRLAKNIQYF.